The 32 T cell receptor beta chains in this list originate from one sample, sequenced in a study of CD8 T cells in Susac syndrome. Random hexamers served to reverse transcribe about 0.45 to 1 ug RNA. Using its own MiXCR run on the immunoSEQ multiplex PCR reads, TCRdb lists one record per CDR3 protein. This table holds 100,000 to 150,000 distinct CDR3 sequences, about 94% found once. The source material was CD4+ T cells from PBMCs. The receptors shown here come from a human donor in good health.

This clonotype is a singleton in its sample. CDR3 in amino acids: CASSELGAGSYEQYF. The CDR3 region has the DNA TGTGCCAGCAGTGAATTAGGGGCAGGATCCTACGAGCAGTACTTC. The chain links TRBV25-1 to TRBJ2-7, with a weak D call TRBD1 (5 bases). V lost 1 base and J lost 1, with 11 bases in between. CDR3 length equals 15 residues. Germline assignment: CDR1 MGHDK and CDR2 SYGVNS.

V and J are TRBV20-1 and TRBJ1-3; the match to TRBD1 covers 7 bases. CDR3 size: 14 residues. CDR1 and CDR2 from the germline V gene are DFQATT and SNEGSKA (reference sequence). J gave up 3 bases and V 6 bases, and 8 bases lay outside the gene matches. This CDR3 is CSALTGFGGNTIYF. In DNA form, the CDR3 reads TGCAGTGCCTTGACAGGGTTCGGTGGAAACACCATATATTTT.

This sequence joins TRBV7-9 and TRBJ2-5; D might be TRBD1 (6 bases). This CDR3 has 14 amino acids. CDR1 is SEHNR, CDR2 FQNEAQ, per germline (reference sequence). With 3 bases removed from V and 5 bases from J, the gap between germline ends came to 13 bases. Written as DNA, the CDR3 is TGTGCCAGCAGCTTCTCGGGGACAACTGAGACCCAGTACTTC. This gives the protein CASSFSGTTETQYF.

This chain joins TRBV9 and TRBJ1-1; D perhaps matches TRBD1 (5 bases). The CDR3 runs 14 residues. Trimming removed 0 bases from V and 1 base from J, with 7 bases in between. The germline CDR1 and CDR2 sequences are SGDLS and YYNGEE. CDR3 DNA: TGTGCCAGCAGCGTAGTCGGGGCGAACACTGAAGCTTTCTTT. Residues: CASSVVGANTEAFF.

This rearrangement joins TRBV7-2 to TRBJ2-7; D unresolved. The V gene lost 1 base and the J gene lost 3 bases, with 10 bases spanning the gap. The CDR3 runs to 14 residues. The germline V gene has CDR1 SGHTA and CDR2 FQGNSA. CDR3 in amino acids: CASSLGMMGYEQYF. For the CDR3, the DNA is TGTGCCAGCAGCTTAGGTATGATGGGCTACGAGCAGTACTTC.

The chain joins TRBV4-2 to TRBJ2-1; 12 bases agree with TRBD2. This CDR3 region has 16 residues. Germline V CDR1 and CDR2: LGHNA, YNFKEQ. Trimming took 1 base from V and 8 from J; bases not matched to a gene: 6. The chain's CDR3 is CASSQVTSGSWDEQFF. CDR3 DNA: TGTGCCAGCAGCCAAGTGACTAGCGGGAGTTGGGATGAGCAGTTCTTC.

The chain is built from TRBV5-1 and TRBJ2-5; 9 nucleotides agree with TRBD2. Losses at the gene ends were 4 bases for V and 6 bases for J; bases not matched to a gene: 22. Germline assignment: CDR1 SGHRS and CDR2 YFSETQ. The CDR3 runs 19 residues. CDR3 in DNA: TGCGCCAGCAGCCGCGCGGGAGGGAGAGCGGGACCCCTGGAAAAGACCCAGTACTTC. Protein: CASSRAGGRAGPLEKTQYF.

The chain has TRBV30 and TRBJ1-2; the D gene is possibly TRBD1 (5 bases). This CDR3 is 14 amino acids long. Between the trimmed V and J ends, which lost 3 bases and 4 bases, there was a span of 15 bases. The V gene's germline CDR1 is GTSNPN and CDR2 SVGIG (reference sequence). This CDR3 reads CAWSPRGGTYGYTF. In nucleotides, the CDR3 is TGTGCCTGGAGCCCTCGGGGGGGGACCTATGGCTACACCTTC.

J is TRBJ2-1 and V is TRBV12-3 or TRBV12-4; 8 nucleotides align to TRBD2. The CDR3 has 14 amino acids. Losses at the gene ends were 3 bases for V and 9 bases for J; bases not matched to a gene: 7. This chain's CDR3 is CASSLGAGGAEQFF. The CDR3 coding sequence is TGTGCCAGCAGTTTGGGGGCCGGGGGGGCTGAGCAGTTCTTC.

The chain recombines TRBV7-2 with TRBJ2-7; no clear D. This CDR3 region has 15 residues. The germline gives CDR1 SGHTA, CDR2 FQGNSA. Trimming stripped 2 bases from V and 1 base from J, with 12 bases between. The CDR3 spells CASSLNSLGSYEQYF. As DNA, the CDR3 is TGTGCCAGCAGCTTAAATTCTCTCGGTTCCTACGAGCAGTACTTC.

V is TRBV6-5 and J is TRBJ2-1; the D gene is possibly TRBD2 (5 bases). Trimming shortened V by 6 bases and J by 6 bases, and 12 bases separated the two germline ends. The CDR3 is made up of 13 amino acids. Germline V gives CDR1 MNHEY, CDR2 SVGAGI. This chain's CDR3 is CASRDIGSNEQFF. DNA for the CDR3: TGTGCCAGCAGGGATATAGGGAGCAATGAGCAGTTCTTC.

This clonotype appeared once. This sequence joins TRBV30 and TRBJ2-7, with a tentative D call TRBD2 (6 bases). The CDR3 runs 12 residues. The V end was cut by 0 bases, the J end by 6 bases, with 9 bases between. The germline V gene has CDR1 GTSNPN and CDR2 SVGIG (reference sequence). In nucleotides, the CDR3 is TGTGCCTGGAGTGTATCTAGCGTCGAGCAGTACTTC. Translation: CAWSVSSVEQYF. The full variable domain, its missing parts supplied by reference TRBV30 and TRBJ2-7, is SQTIHQWPATLVQPVGSPLSLECTVEGTSNPNLYWYRQAAGRGLQLLFYSVGIGQISSEVPQNLSASRPQDRQFILSSKKLLLSDSGFYLCAWSVSSVEQYFGPGTRLTVT.

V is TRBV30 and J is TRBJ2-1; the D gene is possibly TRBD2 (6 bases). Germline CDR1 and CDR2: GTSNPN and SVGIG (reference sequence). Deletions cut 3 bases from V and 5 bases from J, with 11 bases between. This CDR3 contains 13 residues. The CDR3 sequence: CAWSGSYDNEQFF. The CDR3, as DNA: TGTGCCTGGAGCGGGAGTTACGACAATGAGCAGTTCTTC.

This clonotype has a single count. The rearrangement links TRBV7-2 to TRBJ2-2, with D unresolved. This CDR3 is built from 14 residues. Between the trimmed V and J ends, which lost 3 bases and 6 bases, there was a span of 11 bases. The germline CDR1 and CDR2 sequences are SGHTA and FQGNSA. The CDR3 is CASSFRRAAGELFF. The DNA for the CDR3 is TGTGCCAGCAGCTTTCGGCGCGCGGCCGGGGAGCTGTTTTTT.

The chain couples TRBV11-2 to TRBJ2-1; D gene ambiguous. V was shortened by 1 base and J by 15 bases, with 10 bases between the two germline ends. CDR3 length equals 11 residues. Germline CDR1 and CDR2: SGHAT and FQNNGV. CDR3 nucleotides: TGTGCCAGCAGCTTAGGGGGATACCGGTTCTTC. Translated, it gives CASSLGGYRFF.

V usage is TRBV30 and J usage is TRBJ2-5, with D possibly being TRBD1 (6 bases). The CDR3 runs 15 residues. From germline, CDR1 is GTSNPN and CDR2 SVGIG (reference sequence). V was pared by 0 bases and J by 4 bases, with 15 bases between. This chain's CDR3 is CAWSVGDTGRETQYF. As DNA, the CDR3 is TGTGCCTGGAGTGTGGGGGACACTGGCCGAGAGACCCAGTACTTC. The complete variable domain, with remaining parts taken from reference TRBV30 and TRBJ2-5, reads SQTIHQWPATLVQPVGSPLSLECTVEGTSNPNLYWYRQAAGRGLQLLFYSVGIGQISSEVPQNLSASRPQDRQFILSSKKLLLSDSGFYLCAWSVGDTGRETQYFGPGTRLLVL.

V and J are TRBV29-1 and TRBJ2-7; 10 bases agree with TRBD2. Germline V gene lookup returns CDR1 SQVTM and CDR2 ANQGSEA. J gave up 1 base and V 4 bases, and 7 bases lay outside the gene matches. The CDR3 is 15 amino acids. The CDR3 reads CSVVRLAGISYEQYF. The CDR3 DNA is TGCAGCGTTGTCCGACTAGCGGGTATTTCCTACGAGCAGTACTTC.

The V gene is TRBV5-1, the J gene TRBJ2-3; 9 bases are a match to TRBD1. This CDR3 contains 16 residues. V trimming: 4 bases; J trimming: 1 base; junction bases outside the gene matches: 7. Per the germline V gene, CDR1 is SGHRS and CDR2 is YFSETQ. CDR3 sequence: CASSLGTGLRTDTQYF. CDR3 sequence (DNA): TGCGCCAGCAGCCTTGGGACAGGGCTACGCACAGATACGCAGTATTTT.

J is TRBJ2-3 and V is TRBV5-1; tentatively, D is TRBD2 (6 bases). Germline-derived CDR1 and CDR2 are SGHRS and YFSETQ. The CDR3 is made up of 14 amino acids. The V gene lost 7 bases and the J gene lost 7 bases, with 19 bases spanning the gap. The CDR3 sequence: CASRTGTRDNTQYF. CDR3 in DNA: TGCGCCAGCCGGACCGGGACTCGAGACAATACGCAGTATTTT.

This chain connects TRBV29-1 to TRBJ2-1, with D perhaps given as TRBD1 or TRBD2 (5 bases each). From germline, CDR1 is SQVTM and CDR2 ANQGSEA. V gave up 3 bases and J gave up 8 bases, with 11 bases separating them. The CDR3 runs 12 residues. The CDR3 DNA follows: TGCAGCGTTGATCGGGGCACGGATGAGCAGTTCTTC. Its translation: CSVDRGTDEQFF.

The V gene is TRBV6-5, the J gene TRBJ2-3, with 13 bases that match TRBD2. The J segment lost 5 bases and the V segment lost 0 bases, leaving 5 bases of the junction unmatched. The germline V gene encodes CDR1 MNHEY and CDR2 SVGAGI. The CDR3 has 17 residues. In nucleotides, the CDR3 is TGTGCCAGCAGTTACTCATACAGACTAGCGGGAGGAGATACGCAGTATTTT. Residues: CASSYSYRLAGGDTQYF.

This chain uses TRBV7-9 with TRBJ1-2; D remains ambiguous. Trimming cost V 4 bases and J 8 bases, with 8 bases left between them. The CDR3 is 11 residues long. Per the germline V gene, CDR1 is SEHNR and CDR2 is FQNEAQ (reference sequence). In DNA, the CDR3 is TGTGCCAGCAGCTCTGAAGGGGGCTACACCTTC. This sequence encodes CASSSEGGYTF.

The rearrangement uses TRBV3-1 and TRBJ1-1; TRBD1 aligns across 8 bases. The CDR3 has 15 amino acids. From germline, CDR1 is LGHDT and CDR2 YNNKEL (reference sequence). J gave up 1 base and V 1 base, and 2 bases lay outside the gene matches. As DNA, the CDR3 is TGTGCCAGCAGCCAAGGTGGGACAGGGAACACTGAAGCTTTCTTT. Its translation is CASSQGGTGNTEAFF.

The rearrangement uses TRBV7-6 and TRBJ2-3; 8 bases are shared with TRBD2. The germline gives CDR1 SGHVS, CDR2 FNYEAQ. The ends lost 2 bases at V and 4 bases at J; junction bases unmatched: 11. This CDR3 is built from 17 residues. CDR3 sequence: CASSLIYGSGGADTQYF. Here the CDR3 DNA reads TGTGCCAGCAGCTTAATCTACGGCAGCGGGGGTGCAGATACGCAGTATTTT.

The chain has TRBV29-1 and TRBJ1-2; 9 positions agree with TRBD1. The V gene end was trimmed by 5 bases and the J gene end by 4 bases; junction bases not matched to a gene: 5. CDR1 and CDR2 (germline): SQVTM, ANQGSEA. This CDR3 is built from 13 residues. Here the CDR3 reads CSVQGQGTYGYTF. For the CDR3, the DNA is TGCAGCGTTCAAGGACAGGGGACCTATGGCTACACCTTC.

CDR3 protein: CASGLAIRNEQFF. CDR3 in DNA: TGTGCCTCGGGACTAGCGATTAGGAATGAGCAGTTCTTC. The J gene is TRBJ2-1, the V gene TRBV19; 10 bases line up with TRBD2. Germline loops: CDR1 LNHDA, CDR2 SQIVND (reference sequence). The CDR3 has 13 amino acids. V dropped 11 bases and J dropped 7; count of bases not matched to a gene: 8.

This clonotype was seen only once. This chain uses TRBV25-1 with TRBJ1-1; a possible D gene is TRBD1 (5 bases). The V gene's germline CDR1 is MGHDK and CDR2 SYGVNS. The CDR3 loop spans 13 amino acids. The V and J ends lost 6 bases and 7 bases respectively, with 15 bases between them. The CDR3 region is CASSDSRGDEAFF. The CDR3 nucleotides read TGTGCCAGCAGCGACAGTAGAGGAGATGAAGCTTTCTTT.

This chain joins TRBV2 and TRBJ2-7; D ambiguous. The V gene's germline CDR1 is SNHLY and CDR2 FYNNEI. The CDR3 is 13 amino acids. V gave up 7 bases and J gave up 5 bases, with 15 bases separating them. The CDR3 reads CASIENSADEQYF. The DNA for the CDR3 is TGTGCCAGCATCGAGAATAGTGCTGACGAGCAGTACTTC.

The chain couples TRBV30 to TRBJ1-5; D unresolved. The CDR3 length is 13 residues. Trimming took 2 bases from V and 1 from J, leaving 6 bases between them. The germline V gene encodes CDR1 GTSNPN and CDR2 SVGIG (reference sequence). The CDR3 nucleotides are TGTGCCTGGAGTATGGGAAGCAATCAGCCCCAGCATTTT. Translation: CAWSMGSNQPQHF.

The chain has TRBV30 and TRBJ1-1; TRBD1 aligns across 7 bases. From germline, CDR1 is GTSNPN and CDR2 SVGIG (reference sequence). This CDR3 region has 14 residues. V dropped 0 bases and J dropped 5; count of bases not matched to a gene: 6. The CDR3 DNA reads TGTGCCTGGAGTGTGCCCAGGGGGTGGACTGAAGCTTTCTTT. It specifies CAWSVPRGWTEAFF.

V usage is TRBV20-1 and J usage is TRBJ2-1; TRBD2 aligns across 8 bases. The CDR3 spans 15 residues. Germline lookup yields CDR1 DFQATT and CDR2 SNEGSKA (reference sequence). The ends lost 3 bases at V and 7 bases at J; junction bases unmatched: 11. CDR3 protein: CSASGLAGLSNEQFF. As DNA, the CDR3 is TGCAGTGCTAGTGGCCTAGCGGGTCTAAGTAATGAGCAGTTCTTC.

The CDR3 reads CASRWSYGYTF. For the CDR3, the DNA is TGTGCCAGCAGGTGGAGTTATGGCTACACCTTC. V usage is TRBV2 and J usage is TRBJ1-2, with D uncertain. Germline CDR1 and CDR2: SNHLY and FYNNEI. The CDR3 covers 11 residues. V was clipped by 6 bases and J by 5 bases, with 7 bases between them.